The clone carrying this T cell receptor (beta chain) was counted a few times. As yet, its antigen is unknown. The same CDR3 arises from other DNA sequences in this sample as well. The CDR3 consists of 17 residues. Germline lookup yields CDR1 MDHEN and CDR2 SYDVKM. The V gene lost 3 bases and the J gene lost 0 bases, with 15 bases spanning the gap. At a deep level, the assay was run. Using immunoSEQ multiplex PCR, the repertoire was profiled, and TCRdb retains in-frame clones only, with some absent. The sample has 600,000 to 700,000 clones; 73% are singletons. The data derive from a study of shared clonotypes between healthy human individuals. Study conclusions and caveats: Represented genetic and exposure-history diversity was restricted by having few donors. Unshared clonotypes carried lower generation probabilities than those common to all four donors.

This chain joins TRBV28 and TRBJ1-3; the D gene is possibly TRBD1 (6 bases). The specimen was memory CD4+ T cells sorted from blood. The subset is: CD45RA-negative fraction. This clonotype was sampled from a woman aged 25 to 39 in good health. CDR3 residues: CASSLVVTGRSGNTIYF. DNA for the CDR3: TGTGCCAGCAGTTTGGTGGTAACAGGGCGCTCTGGAAACACCATATATTTT.